Listed below are T cell receptor beta chains from one sample, sequenced in a study of control samples from healthy donors and cancer patients. The method was immunoSEQ multiplex PCR; TCRdb's version includes in-frame clones alone and lacks a portion of them. The table lists 120,000 or so clones, more than 85% of them singletons. The specimen was blood. These receptors all stem from a woman under 30 in good health. Each CDR3 is given with its conserved first and last residue. A D gene is named only where the DNA matches it firmly. For some rows the clone size is stated as once, few or many, or as a class when expanded; others skip it.

clone_size	d_call	cdr3_length	v_call	j_call	cdr3_aa	cdr3_nt
.	.	16	TRBV5-6	TRBJ2-7	CASSQARQGFYYEQYF	TGTGCCAGCAGCCAAGCGCGGCAGGGGTTTTATTACGAGCAGTACTTC
.	.	14	TRBV7-9	TRBJ1-2	CASSSEGLGYGYTF	TGTGCCAGCAGCTCAGAGGGCCTGGGTTATGGCTACACCTTC
once	.	16	TRBV7-9	TRBJ2-1	CASSSLRGESYNEQFF	TGTGCCAGCAGCTCCCTGAGGGGGGAGTCCTACAATGAGCAGTTCTTC
.	.	14	TRBV7-9	TRBJ2-7	CASSLGGEWYEQYF	TGTGCCAGCAGCTTAGGTGGGGAGTGGTACGAGCAGTACTTC
.	.	19	TRBV5-3	TRBJ2-7	CARSGVWVRGAHWSYEQYF	TGTGCCAGAAGCGGGGTATGGGTGCGCGGCGCCCATTGGAGCTACGAGCAGTACTTC
.	.	13	TRBV9	TRBJ2-1	CASSVGEADEQFF	TGTGCCAGCAGCGTAGGGGAAGCGGATGAGCAGTTCTTC
.	.	13	TRBV28	TRBJ2-7	CASRTNWPPEQYF	TGTGCCAGCAGGACAAATTGGCCCCCCGAGCAGTACTTC
.	.	16	TRBV19	TRBJ2-3	CASSTGVGRSTDTQYF	TGTGCCAGTAGTACAGGGGTGGGCCGAAGCACAGATACGCAGTATTTT
.	TRBD2	16	TRBV24-1	TRBJ2-5	CATSDTRLAPQETQYF	TGTGCCACCAGTGATACGAGACTAGCACCACAAGAGACCCAGTACTTC
.	.	13	TRBV4-3	TRBJ2-1	CASSQDLFGGQFF	TGCGCCAGCAGCCAAGATCTATTTGGTGGGCAGTTCTTC
.	TRBD2	19	TRBV4-3	TRBJ2-3	CASSQDTPGLAGVEDTQYF	TGCGCCAGCAGCCAAGATACCCCCGGACTAGCGGGAGTGGAAGATACGCAGTATTTT
.	.	15	TRBV9	TRBJ2-2	CASSVSRVNTGELFF	TGTGCCAGCAGCGTCTCCAGGGTGAATACCGGGGAGCTGTTTTTT
once	.	17	TRBV6-6	TRBJ2-1	CASSQPAGRSSYNEQFF	TGTGCCAGCAGTCAACCAGCGGGCAGGAGCTCCTACAATGAGCAGTTCTTC
.	.	13	TRBV18	TRBJ1-1	CASSRGDSTEAFF	TGTGCCAGCTCACGTGGGGACTCGACTGAAGCTTTCTTT
.	TRBD1	16	TRBV4-2	TRBJ1-2	CASSQDRGQANYGYTF	TGTGCCAGCAGCCAAGATAGGGGGCAGGCCAACTATGGCTACACCTTC
.	.	11	TRBV28	TRBJ1-6	CASSFPAPLHF	TGTGCCAGCAGTTTTCCGGCACCCCTCCACTTT
once	.	15	TRBV18	TRBJ2-4	CASSPLELAKNIQYF	TGTGCCAGCTCACCACTAGAACTAGCCAAAAACATTCAGTACTTC
.	.	12	TRBV10-1	TRBJ2-5	CASSENVGTQYF	TGCGCCAGCAGTGAGAACGTTGGGACCCAGTACTTC
.	.	15	TRBV7-2	TRBJ1-2	CASSHLKEGLGGYTF	TGTGCCAGCAGCCACCTTAAAGAGGGCTTGGGGGGCTACACCTTC
.	TRBD1	15	TRBV9	TRBJ1-1	CASSPGPGGNTEAFF	TGTGCCAGCAGCCCGGGGCCAGGGGGGAACACTGAAGCTTTCTTT
.	TRBD2	15	TRBV7-2	TRBJ2-5	CASSHQSGRGETQYF	TGTGCCAGCAGCCATCAGTCCGGGAGGGGAGAGACCCAGTACTTC
.	.	14	TRBV4-1	TRBJ1-1	CASSQGPRGTEAFF	TGCGCCAGCAGCCAAGGACCGAGGGGCACTGAAGCTTTCTTT
.	.	18	TRBV13	TRBJ1-4	CASSAARAGSSTNEKLFF	TGTGCCAGCAGCGCGGCTAGGGCGGGGAGCTCGACTAATGAAAAACTGTTTTTT
.	TRBD2	15	TRBV4-3	TRBJ2-7	CASSQERGGAYEQYF	TGCGCCAGCAGCCAAGAACGGGGGGGAGCCTACGAGCAGTACTTC
.	.	13	TRBV4-2	TRBJ2-4	CASSQGLGDIQYF	TGTGCCAGCAGCCAGGGACTGGGCGACATTCAGTACTTC
.	.	12	TRBV28	TRBJ1-2	CASTPRGDGYTF	TGTGCCAGCACCCCACGGGGTGATGGCTACACCTTC
.	.	14	TRBV12-5	TRBJ2-5	CASGLVGGLETQYF	TGTGCTAGTGGTTTGGTTGGGGGGCTCGAGACCCAGTACTTC
.	.	18	TRBV25-1	TRBJ2-7	CASSEEPLEEGRTYEQYF	TGTGCCAGCAGTGAAGAGCCCCTTGAGGAGGGACGGACGTACGAGCAGTACTTC
.	.	14	TRBV7-3	TRBJ1-4	CASSLRGTNEKLFF	TGTGCCAGCAGCCTAAGGGGGACCAATGAAAAACTGTTTTTT
once	.	16	TRBV9	TRBJ2-7	CASSVEPHSEGYEQYF	TGTGCCAGCAGCGTAGAGCCCCATAGTGAGGGCTACGAGCAGTACTTC
few	.	16	TRBV28	TRBJ2-7	CASSPLPGALSYEQYF	TGTGCCAGCAGCCCCTTACCCGGGGCCCTTTCCTACGAGCAGTACTTC
.	TRBD1	16	TRBV6-5	TRBJ1-3	CASSYTGQGPGNTIYF	TGTGCCAGCAGTTACACGGGACAGGGTCCTGGAAACACCATATATTTT
.	TRBD1	17	TRBV5-4	TRBJ2-7	CASSLGRIRDRASEQYF	TGTGCCAGCAGCTTAGGCCGGATCCGGGACAGGGCTAGCGAGCAGTACTTC
.	.	17	TRBV30	TRBJ1-2	CAWSVGGRPSSSYGYTF	TGTGCCTGGAGTGTAGGGGGACGGCCGTCGTCATCCTATGGCTACACCTTC
medium-sized	.	16	TRBV7-6	TRBJ1-3	CASSLAGAHSGNTIYF	TGTGCCAGCAGCTTAGCAGGGGCCCACTCTGGAAACACCATATATTTT
.	.	17	TRBV29-1	TRBJ2-5	CSVHLGPDSPRWGTQYF	TGCAGCGTCCATCTTGGGCCAGACAGCCCCAGGTGGGGGACCCAGTACTTC
.	.	13	TRBV4-3	TRBJ1-1	CASSLGSNTEAFF	TGCGCCAGCAGCTTAGGTTCGAACACTGAAGCTTTCTTT
.	.	18	TRBV5-7	TRBJ1-5	CASSLPPGEPYSNQPQHF	TGTGCCAGCAGCTTGCCTCCAGGGGAACCATATAGCAATCAGCCCCAGCATTTT
once	.	14	TRBV3-1/TRBV3-2	TRBJ1-2	CASSPTGIDYGYTF	TGTGCCAGCAGCCCGACGGGGATAGACTATGGCTACACCTTC
.	.	13	TRBV7-2	TRBJ1-1	CASSSLGGRRAFF	TGTGCCAGCAGCTCTTTGGGGGGACGGCGCGCTTTCTTT
.	.	14	TRBV6-5	TRBJ2-5	CASIRQGRGETQYF	TGTGCCAGCATAAGGCAGGGAAGAGGAGAGACCCAGTACTTC
.	.	15	TRBV5-1	TRBJ2-3	CASSGGLTSTDTQYF	TGCGCCTCAAGTGGTGGTTTGACTAGCACAGATACGCAGTATTTT
.	.	14	TRBV5-1	TRBJ1-4	CASSLDSRNEKLFF	TGCGCCAGCAGCCTGGACAGTCGAAATGAAAAACTGTTTTTT
.	TRBD2	14	TRBV5-1	TRBJ2-7	CASSLPGGGNEQYF	TGCGCCAGCAGCCTACCCGGGGGGGGGAACGAGCAGTACTTC
.	TRBD1	16	TRBV18	TRBJ2-7	CASSPGQGAGTYEQYF	TGTGCCAGCTCACCAGGACAGGGCGCTGGAACGTACGAGCAGTACTTC
.	TRBD1	13	TRBV7-2	TRBJ2-5	CASSSGQGETQYF	TGTGCCAGCAGCTCGGGACAGGGAGAGACCCAGTACTTC
few	.	12	TRBV5-6	TRBJ1-2	CASSIWTAGYTF	TGTGCCAGCAGCATCTGGACAGCCGGTTACACCTTC
.	.	13	TRBV19	TRBJ1-1	CASSIAMNTEAFF	TGTGCCAGTAGTATAGCCATGAACACTGAAGCTTTCTTT
.	.	15	TRBV4-2	TRBJ2-5	CASSRPGWGEETQYF	TGTGCCAGCAGCCGCCCGGGATGGGGCGAAGAGACCCAGTACTTC
.	.	14	TRBV5-4	TRBJ2-1	CASSDKTSGDEQFF	TGTGCCAGCAGCGATAAAACTAGTGGCGATGAGCAGTTCTTC
.	.	17	TRBV29-1	TRBJ2-5	CSVEDLRGRWRSETQYF	TGCAGCGTTGAAGATCTTCGTGGGAGATGGAGGTCGGAGACCCAGTACTTC
.	.	12	TRBV11-1	TRBJ2-7	CASSYGGSEQYF	TGTGCCAGCAGTTATGGGGGCAGCGAGCAGTACTTC
.	.	20	TRBV21-1	TRBJ2-3	CASSKAVSGRAGDWTDTQYF	TGTGCCAGCAGCAAAGCGGTTAGCGGGAGGGCCGGGGATTGGACAGATACGCAGTATTTT